This TCR beta chain was observed in a study of spatial heterogeneity in lung cancer. Many counts were recorded for this clonotype. TCRdb analysed the 5' RACE reads with MiXCR anew, one entry per CDR3 protein. The sample lists tens of thousands of distinct CDR3 sequences, approximately 3.1% occurring once. The time point denotes: sample taken at primary tumor resection. The cohort: some 73 early-stage, untreated non-small cell lung cancer patients. Looked up from germline, CDR1 is DFQATT and CDR2 is SNEGSKA (reference sequence). V dropped 6 bases and J dropped 10; count of bases not matched to a gene: 7. The length of the CDR3 is 11 residues.

The J gene is TRBJ2-3, the V gene TRBV20-1; TRBD1 matches 7 bases. This sample comprised normal lung tissue next to the tumor, obtained at surgery. The source of this sequence is a male donor with early-stage non-small cell lung cancer. The CDR3 is CSATQGIAQYF. In DNA form, the CDR3 reads TGCAGTGCAACACAGGGGATCGCGCAGTATTTT.